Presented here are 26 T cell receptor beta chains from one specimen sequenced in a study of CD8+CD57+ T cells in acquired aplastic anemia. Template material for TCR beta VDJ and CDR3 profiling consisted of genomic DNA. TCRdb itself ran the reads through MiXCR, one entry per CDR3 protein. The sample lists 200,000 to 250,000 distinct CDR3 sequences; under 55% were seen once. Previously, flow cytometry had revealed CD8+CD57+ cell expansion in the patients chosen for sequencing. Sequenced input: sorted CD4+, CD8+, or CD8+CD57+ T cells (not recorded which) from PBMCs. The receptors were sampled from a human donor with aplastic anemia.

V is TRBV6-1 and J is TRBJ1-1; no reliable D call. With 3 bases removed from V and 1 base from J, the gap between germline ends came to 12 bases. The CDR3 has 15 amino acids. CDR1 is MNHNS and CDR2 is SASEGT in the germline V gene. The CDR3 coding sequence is TGTGCCAGCAGTGACTCGGGGTTGGGGAACACTGAAGCTTTCTTT. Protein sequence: CASSDSGLGNTEAFF.

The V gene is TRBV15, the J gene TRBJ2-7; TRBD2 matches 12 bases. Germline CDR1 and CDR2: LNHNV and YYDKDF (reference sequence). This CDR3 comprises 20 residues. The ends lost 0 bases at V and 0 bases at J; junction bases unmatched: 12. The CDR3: CATSRDHRLAGETISYEQYF. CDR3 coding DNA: TGTGCCACCAGCAGAGATCACCGACTAGCGGGAGAAACTATCTCCTACGAGCAGTACTTC.

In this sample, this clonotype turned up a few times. For the CDR3, the DNA is TGCAGCGTTGGATCCGGGGCCATCTACGAGCAGTACTTC. Amino acids: CSVGSGAIYEQYF. V is TRBV29-1 and J is TRBJ2-7; D is tentatively TRBD1 or TRBD2 (5 bases each). From germline, CDR1 is SQVTM and CDR2 ANQGSEA. V was cut by 4 bases and J by 3 bases, with 13 bases left in between. This CDR3 has 13 residues.

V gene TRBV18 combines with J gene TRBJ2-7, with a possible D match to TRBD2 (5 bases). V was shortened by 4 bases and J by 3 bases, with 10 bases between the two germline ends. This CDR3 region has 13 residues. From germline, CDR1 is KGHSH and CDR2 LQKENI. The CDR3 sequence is CASSLDYLYEQYF. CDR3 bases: TGTGCCAGCTCACTCGACTATCTCTACGAGCAGTACTTC. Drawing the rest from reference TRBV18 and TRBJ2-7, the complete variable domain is NAGVMQNPRHLVRRRGQEARLRCSPMKGHSHVYWYRQLPEEGLKFMVYLQKENIIDESGMPKERFSAEFPKEGPSILRIQQVVRGDSAAYFCASSLDYLYEQYFGPGTRLTVT.

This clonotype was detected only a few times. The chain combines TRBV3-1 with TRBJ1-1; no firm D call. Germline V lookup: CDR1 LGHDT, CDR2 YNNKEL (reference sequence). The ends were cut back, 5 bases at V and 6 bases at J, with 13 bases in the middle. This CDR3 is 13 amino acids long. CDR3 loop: CASSGLQGAEAFF. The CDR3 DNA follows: TGTGCCAGCAGCGGGTTGCAAGGCGCTGAAGCTTTCTTT.

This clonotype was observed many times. The CDR3 region has the DNA TGTGCCAGCAGCCAAGGCAGCTCCTATGGCTACACCTTC. It encodes CASSQGSSYGYTF. V usage is TRBV3-1 and J usage is TRBJ1-2, with unresolved D. The germline V gene encodes CDR1 LGHDT and CDR2 YNNKEL (reference sequence). Trimming stripped 1 base from V and 4 bases from J, with 7 bases between. CDR3 length: 13 amino acids.

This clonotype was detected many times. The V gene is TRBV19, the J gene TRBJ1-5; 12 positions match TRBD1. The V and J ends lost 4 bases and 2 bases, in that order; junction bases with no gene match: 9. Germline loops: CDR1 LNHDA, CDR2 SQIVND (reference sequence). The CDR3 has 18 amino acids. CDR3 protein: CASSRSRDRGQGNQPQHF. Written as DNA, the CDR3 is TGTGCCAGTAGTAGGTCCCGGGACAGGGGGCAGGGCAATCAGCCCCAGCATTTT.

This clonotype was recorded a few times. The DNA of the CDR3 is TGCGCCAGCAGCCCCCGGGAAGGGGGCACTGAAGCTTTCTTT. Residues: CASSPREGGTEAFF. The genes are TRBV5-1 and TRBJ1-1; D possibly corresponds to TRBD1 (6 bases). The germline CDR1 and CDR2 sequences are SGHRS and YFSETQ. The CDR3 is 14 residues long. Trimming left V 4 bases short and J 4 bases short, with 14 bases between.

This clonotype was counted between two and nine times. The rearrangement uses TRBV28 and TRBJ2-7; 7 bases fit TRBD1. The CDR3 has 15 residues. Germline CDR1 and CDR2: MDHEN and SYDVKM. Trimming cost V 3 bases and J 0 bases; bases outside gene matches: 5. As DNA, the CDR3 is TGTGCCAGCAGTTTGAGAAGGACAGGCTCCTACGAGCAGTACTTC. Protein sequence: CASSLRRTGSYEQYF.

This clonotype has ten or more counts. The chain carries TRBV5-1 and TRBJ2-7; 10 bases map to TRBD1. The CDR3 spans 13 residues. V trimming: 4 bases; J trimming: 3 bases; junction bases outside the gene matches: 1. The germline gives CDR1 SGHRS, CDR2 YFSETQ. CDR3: CASSGTGDYEQYF. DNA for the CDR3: TGCGCCAGCAGCGGGACAGGGGACTACGAGCAGTACTTC.

CDR3 sequence (DNA): TGTGCCAGGCCGGGACTAGCGGGGGGTTTTGGTGTCCAGTACTTC. It specifies CARPGLAGGFGVQYF. The genes are TRBV7-2 and TRBJ2-5; 15 bases align to TRBD2. The CDR3 extends over 15 amino acids. CDR1 and CDR2 from the germline V gene are SGHTA and FQGNSA. Germline trimming cut 9 bases from V and 10 bases from J; bases unmatched to any gene: 12.

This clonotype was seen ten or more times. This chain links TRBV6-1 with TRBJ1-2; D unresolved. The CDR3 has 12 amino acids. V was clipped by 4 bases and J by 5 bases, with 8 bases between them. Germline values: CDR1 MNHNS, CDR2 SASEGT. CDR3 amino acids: CASSGAAYGYTF. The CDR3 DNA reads TGTGCCAGCAGTGGGGCAGCTTATGGCTACACCTTC.

The CDR3 is CASSEGRGIAFF. Here the CDR3 DNA reads TGTGCCAGCAGTGAAGGCAGGGGTATCGCTTTCTTT. The V call is TRBV25-1, the J call TRBJ1-1; tentative D call: TRBD1 (6 bases). V gave up 2 bases and J gave up 11 bases, with 12 bases separating them. Per germline, CDR1 MGHDK and CDR2 SYGVNS. This CDR3 contains 12 residues.

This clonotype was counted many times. CDR3 in DNA: TGTGCCAGCAGCTCGGGACCCCTCAATGAGCAGTTCTTC. This codes for CASSSGPLNEQFF. The chain has TRBV11-2 and TRBJ2-1, with D perhaps assigned TRBD1 or TRBD2 (5 bases each). CDR1 is SGHAT, CDR2 FQNNGV, per germline. This CDR3 comprises 13 residues. V was shortened by 4 bases and J by 6 bases, with 10 bases between the two germline ends.

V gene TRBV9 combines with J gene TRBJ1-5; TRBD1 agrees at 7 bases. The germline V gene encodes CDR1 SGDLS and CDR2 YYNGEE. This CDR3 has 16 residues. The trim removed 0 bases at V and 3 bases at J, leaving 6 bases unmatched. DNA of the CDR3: TGTGCCAGCAGCGTAGGGCCAGGGGGAAACAATCAGCCCCAGCATTTT. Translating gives CASSVGPGGNNQPQHF.

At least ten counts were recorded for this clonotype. CDR3 sequence (DNA): TGTGCCTGGAGTGTCCAGCGGGAGACCCAGTACTTC. As protein: CAWSVQRETQYF. J is TRBJ2-5 and V is TRBV30, with a weak D call TRBD2 (5 bases). V lost 0 bases, J lost 5 bases, and 7 bases lay in between. Germline CDR1 reads GTSNPN; CDR2 reads SVGIG (reference sequence). CDR3 size: 12 residues.

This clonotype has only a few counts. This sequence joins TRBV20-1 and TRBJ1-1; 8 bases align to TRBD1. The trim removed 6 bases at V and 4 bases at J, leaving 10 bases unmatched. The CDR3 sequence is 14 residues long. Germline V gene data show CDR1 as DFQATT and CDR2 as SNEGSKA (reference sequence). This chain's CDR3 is CSATDRVDGTEAFF. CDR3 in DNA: TGCAGTGCCACGGACAGGGTTGATGGCACTGAAGCTTTCTTT.

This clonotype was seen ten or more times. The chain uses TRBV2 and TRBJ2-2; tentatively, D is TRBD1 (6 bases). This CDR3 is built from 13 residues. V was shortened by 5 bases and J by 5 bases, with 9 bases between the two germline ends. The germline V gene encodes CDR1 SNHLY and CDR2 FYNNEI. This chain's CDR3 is CASSPDRTGELFF. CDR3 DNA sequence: TGTGCCAGCAGTCCGGACAGAACCGGGGAGCTGTTTTTT.

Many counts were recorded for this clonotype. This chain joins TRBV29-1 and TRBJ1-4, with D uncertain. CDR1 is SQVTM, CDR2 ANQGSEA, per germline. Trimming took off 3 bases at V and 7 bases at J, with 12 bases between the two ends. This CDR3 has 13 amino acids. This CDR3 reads CSVDLGYAEKLFF. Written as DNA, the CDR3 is TGCAGCGTTGATTTAGGGTATGCTGAAAAACTGTTTTTT. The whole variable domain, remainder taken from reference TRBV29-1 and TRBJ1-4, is SAVISQKPSRDICQRGTSLTIQCQVDSQVTMMFWYRQQPGQSLTLIATANQGSEATYESGFVIDKFPISRPNLTFSTLTVSNMSPEDSSIYLCSVDLGYAEKLFFGSGTQLSVL.

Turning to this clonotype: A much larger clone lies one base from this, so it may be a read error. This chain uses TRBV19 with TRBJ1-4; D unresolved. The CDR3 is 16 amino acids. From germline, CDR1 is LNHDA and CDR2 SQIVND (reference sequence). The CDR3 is CASSTSRFTTNGKLFF. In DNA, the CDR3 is TGTGCCAGTAGTACAAGCCGATTTACAACTAATGGAAAACTGTTTTTT.

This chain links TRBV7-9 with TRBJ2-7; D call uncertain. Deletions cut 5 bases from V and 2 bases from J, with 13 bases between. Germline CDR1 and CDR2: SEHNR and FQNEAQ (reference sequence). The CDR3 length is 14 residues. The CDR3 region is CASSLLNIAYEQYF. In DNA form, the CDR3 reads TGTGCCAGCAGCCTTCTGAACATTGCCTACGAGCAGTACTTC.

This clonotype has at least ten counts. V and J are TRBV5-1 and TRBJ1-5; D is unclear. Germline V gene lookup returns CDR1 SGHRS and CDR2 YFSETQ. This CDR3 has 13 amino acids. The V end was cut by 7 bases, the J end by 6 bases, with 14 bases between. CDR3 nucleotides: TGCGCCAGCGCCTTGGAGGTTGGTCAGCCCCAGCATTTT. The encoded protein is CASALEVGQPQHF.

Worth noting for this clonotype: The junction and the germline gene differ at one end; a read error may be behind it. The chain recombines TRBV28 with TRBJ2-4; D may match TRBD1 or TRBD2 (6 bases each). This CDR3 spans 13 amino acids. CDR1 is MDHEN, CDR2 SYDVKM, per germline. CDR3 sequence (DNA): TGTGCCAGCAGCCTCGTTAGGGGGGACATTCAGTGCTTC. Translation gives CASSLVRGDIQCF.

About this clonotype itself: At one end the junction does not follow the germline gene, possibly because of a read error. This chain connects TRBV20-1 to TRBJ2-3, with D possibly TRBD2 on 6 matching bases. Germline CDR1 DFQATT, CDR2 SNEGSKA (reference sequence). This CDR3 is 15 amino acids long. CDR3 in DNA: TGCAGTGCTAGAGATGCGCTAGCGAGCACGGATACGCTGTATTTT. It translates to CSARDALASTDTLYF.

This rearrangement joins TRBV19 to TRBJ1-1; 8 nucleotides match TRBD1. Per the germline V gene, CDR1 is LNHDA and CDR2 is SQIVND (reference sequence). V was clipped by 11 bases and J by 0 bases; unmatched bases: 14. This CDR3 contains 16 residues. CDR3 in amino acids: CAPKPGGADMNTEAFF. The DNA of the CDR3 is TGTGCCCCAAAACCAGGGGGCGCGGATATGAACACTGAAGCTTTCTTT.

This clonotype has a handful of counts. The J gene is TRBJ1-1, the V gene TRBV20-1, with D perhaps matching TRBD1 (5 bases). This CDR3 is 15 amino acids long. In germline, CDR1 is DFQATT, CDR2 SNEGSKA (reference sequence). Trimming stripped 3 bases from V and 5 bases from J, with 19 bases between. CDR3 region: CSASVIRGLGTEAFF. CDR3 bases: TGCAGTGCTAGTGTAATCCGGGGGTTGGGGACTGAAGCTTTCTTT.